Following are 8 T cell receptor beta chains from one sample sequenced in a study of T cell responses to AZD1222 COVID-19 vaccine. Only in-frame clones appear in the TCRdb table, and some are missing; sequencing was by immunoSEQ multiplex PCR. The sample has roughly 120,000 clones, around 88% seen once. The sequencing used peripheral blood, collected on day 0 of AZD1222 vaccination. The receptor source for this set is an adult in good health.

The V call is TRBV18, the J call TRBJ1-3, with 8 bases identical to TRBD1. J was trimmed by 2 bases and V by 5 bases; bases with no gene match: 5. Germline V lookup: CDR1 KGHSH, CDR2 LQKENI. CDR3 length: 15 amino acids. The CDR3 sequence: CASSSKTGAGNTIYF. CDR3 bases: TGTGCCAGCTCATCCAAGACAGGGGCTGGAAACACCATATATTTT.

The chain has TRBV9 and TRBJ1-2; TRBD1 might be the D (5 bases). The CDR3 runs 13 residues. The germline CDR1 and CDR2 sequences are SGDLS and YYNGEE. Trimming removed 4 bases at V and 8 bases at J, with 15 bases between. In DNA form, the CDR3 reads TGTGCCAGCAGCCCAGGGACCCGGAGGGGCTACACCTTC. Translated: CASSPGTRRGYTF.

The rearrangement joins TRBV2 to TRBJ2-1; 8 bases match TRBD2. CDR1 and CDR2 from the germline V gene are SNHLY and FYNNEI. V trimming: 4 bases; J trimming: 6 bases; junction bases outside the gene matches: 2. CDR3 length: 13 residues. The CDR3 spells CASSGSGGNEQFF. The CDR3 DNA follows: TGTGCCAGCAGTGGGAGCGGGGGCAATGAGCAGTTCTTC.

This chain links TRBV4-2 with TRBJ2-6, with TRBD1 as a possible D gene (5 bases). The CDR3 consists of 19 residues. V was trimmed by 0 bases and J by 3 bases, leaving 18 bases between them. The V gene's germline CDR1 is LGHNA and CDR2 YNFKEQ. CDR3 nucleotide sequence: TGTGCCAGCAGCCAAGATTTTTTAAGCAGGGCGAGTGGGGCCAACGTCCTGACTTTC. Protein product: CASSQDFLSRASGANVLTF.

This chain connects TRBV9 to TRBJ2-3, with D unclear. The ends were cut back, 3 bases at V and 4 bases at J, with 12 bases in the middle. Germline V gene lookup returns CDR1 SGDLS and CDR2 YYNGEE. There are 14 residues in the CDR3. The DNA for the CDR3 is TGTGCCAGCAGCGAAAGGCAGTGGGCAGATACGCAGTATTTT. Translation gives CASSERQWADTQYF.

The genes are TRBV4-1 and TRBJ2-1; 9 bases fit TRBD2. V was clipped by 4 bases and J by 8 bases; unmatched bases: 15. The germline V gene has CDR1 MGHRA and CDR2 YSYEKL. The CDR3 loop spans 17 amino acids. The CDR3 region is CASSPRIDSGSLHEQFF. CDR3 coding DNA: TGCGCCAGCAGCCCGCGAATTGATAGCGGGAGTCTCCATGAGCAGTTCTTC.

V gene TRBV18 combines with J gene TRBJ1-3; D remains unclear. Trimming stripped 2 bases from V and 0 bases from J, with 11 bases between. The CDR3 consists of 16 residues. Germline CDR1 and CDR2: KGHSH and LQKENI. In DNA, the CDR3 is TGTGCCAGCTCACCAGGGTTAGCCAGCTCTGGAAACACCATATATTTT. This gives the protein CASSPGLASSGNTIYF.

V usage is TRBV7-9 and J usage is TRBJ2-5; 7 positions match TRBD2. CDR3 size: 14 residues. Germline assignment: CDR1 SEHNR and CDR2 FQNEAQ (reference sequence). The trim removed 5 bases at V and 4 bases at J, leaving 7 bases unmatched. DNA of the CDR3: TGTGCCAGCAGCCAGCTAATAGCGGGAGAGACCCAGTACTTC. This gives the protein CASSQLIAGETQYF.